This T cell receptor beta chain was captured in a study of early T cells in non-severe SARS-CoV-2 infection. Losses at the gene ends were 5 bases for V and 6 bases for J; bases not matched to a gene: 13. This CDR3 contains 15 residues. Germline-derived CDR1 and CDR2 are SGHAT and FQNNGV. Individual cDNA molecules carried attached unique molecular identifiers. TCRdb passed the 5' RACE reads through MiXCR, listing each CDR3 protein once. The table includes 50,000 or so distinct CDR3 sequences, around 14% detected once. Sequenced here: whole blood, sampled at baseline. This clonotype was obtained from an adult who was a healthcare worker with PCR-confirmed SARS-CoV-2 infection or an uninfected control (not recorded which). The rearrangement links TRBV11-2 to TRBJ2-7; 7 bases fit TRBD2. The CDR3 sequence is CASSVLGGSATEQYF. Here the CDR3 DNA reads TGTGCCAGCAGCGTTTTGGGCGGGAGCGCTACCGAGCAGTACTTC.